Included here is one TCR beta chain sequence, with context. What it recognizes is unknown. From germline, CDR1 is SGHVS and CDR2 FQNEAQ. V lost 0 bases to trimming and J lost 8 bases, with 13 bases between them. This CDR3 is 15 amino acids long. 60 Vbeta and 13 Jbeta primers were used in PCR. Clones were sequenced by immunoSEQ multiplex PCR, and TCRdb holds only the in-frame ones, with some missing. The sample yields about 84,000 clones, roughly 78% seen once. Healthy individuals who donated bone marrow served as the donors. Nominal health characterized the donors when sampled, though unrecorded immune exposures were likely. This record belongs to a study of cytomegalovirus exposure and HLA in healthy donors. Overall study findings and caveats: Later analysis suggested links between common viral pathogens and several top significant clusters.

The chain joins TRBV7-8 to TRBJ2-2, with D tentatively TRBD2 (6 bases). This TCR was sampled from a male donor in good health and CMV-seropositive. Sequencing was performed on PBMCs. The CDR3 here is CASSLAGLPTGELFF. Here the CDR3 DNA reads TGTGCCAGCAGCTTAGCGGGACTCCCAACGGGGGAGCTGTTTTTT.